This section outlines one T cell receptor (beta chain) sequence together with its context. Its antigen remains unidentified. The sample holds no much larger clone one base away, and base qualities are not on file. The data are from a study of T cell responses to AZD1222 COVID-19 vaccine (dated by TCRdb to about 2021). As for the study more broadly: A total of 230 to 250 trial participants underwent TCR sequencing, of whom 207 received two doses of AZD1222 and about 25 received two doses of the MenACWY control vaccine. Trial participants were enrolled by age into subgroups of 18-55, 56-69 and 70-plus years, and around 150, 28 and 57 TCR-sequenced participants, respectively, were included in these subgroups. The full study reports these points: Conclusions about previously exposed vaccinees are limited, since just six AZD1222 recipients were seropositive for SARS-CoV-2 at baseline. In the small 56-69-year group, the increase in depth fell short of significance, most likely because of low power. Participants were mostly white British and included more females than males, and it was suggested by the authors that clonal diversity may have been underestimated. Nearly half of unique spike-specific TCRs reportedly recognized epitopes outside regions mutated in the B.1.351 and B.1.1.7 variants. No day 14 peak-response samples were available, so repertoires were characterized only after the peak T cell response. The whole spike protein was spanned by vaccine-associated CD4 TCRs, and dominant responses were seen in regions 160-218 and 743-854. Spike-specific TCR breadth and depth rose significantly after two AZD1222 doses compared with day 0 and with MenACWY recipients.

The CDR3 regions of human TCRbeta chains were analyzed by immunosequencing. The authors processed their data as follows. TCRs in the repertoires were matched against a reference library of SARS-CoV-2-specific TCRs that had been generated with the MIRA antigen-specificity platform. Breadth meant the fraction of unique TCRs that were SARS-CoV-2-associated, whereas depth meant the fraction of total T cells that were SARS-CoV-2-associated. Using the MIRA data, each spike-specific TCR was assigned both to the spike region to which the TCR was reactive and to a CD4 or CD8 class. Log10-transformed breadth and depth values were compared by one-way ANOVA with Sidak's multiple comparisons tests. TCRdb provides this immuneACCESS table in a form limited to in-frame rearrangements. Some clones are lacking; in checked studies, under half of them reflect an unresolved V gene, and why the rest are absent is not known. Clone size and V and J calls were adopted from that table, with D and trimming inferred from the DNA. Here the sample has 110,000 or so clones; roughly 90% occur a single time. The ten largest clones represent roughly 13% of the sample.

The time point label, as the study defines it: baseline before first vaccination. The label giving this sample's treatment or condition can be read as: meningococcal conjugate vaccine given as trial control. Vaccinee samples were obtained from the UK trials COV001 and COV002, which included a single-blind randomized controlled phase 2/3 trial of AZD1222 (ChAdOx1 nCoV-19) in healthy adults. For TCRbeta chain sequencing, PBMC samples were collected from trial participants at day 0 and at day 28 after the second dose. CDR1 is given as MNHNS and CDR2 as SASEGT, both from the germline V gene. Relative to germline, V is 2 bases shorter and J is 0 bases shorter, with 11 bases between their ends. The CDR3 has 16 amino acids, counting the end cysteine and phenylalanine. Left in the record is the CDR3 DNA by itself, 48 bases read in frame from the first base.

This chain joins TRBV6-1 to TRBJ1-5; no D gene is confidently identified. The origin of this receptor is an adult in good health. The source material was peripheral blood, sampled on day 0 of MenACWY control vaccination. The DNA sequence is given as TGTGCCAGCAGTGAATACGGAAGTTATAGCAATCAGCCCCAGCATTTT. This yields the protein CASSEYGSYSNQPQHF.